The 23 T cell receptor beta chains reported below all come from one sample, sequenced in a study of PD-1 blockade in classical Hodgkin lymphoma. Sample time point: cycle 4 day 1 (C4D1), after around six weeks of nivolumab. There was relapse after autologous stem cell transplantation in every patient, and there was variation in brentuximab vedotin exposure. CD4+ T cells were purified from thawed PBMCs by negative selection. Assay: immunoSEQ multiplex PCR; the TCRdb copy retains only in-frame clones and omits some. The sample has around 12,000 clones, around nine tenths seen once. Here the sequenced sample was CD4+ T cells from blood, taken before the fourth cycle of nivolumab. Source of these receptors: a human donor with classical Hodgkin lymphoma.

The chain links TRBV5-1 to TRBJ2-1; TRBD1 matches 10 bases. V trimming: 3 bases; J trimming: 9 bases; junction bases outside the gene matches: 9. In germline, CDR1 is SGHRS, CDR2 YFSETQ. The CDR3 is 15 residues long. The CDR3 region is CASSSDRGANGEQFF. For the CDR3, the DNA is TGCGCCAGCAGCTCGGACAGGGGGGCTAACGGTGAGCAGTTCTTC.

The gene calls are TRBV6-5 and TRBJ1-4, with D unresolved. Germline V lookup: CDR1 MNHEY, CDR2 SVGAGI. V shed 2 bases and J shed 2 bases, with 12 bases lying between them. This CDR3 contains 16 residues. The CDR3 sequence is CASSYNRLYTNEKLFF. In DNA form, the CDR3 reads TGTGCCAGCAGTTACAACCGGCTGTATACTAATGAAAAACTGTTTTTT.

The gene calls are TRBV7-6 and TRBJ1-1; D is uncertain. The ends were cut back, 1 base at V and 1 base at J, with 7 bases in the middle. The CDR3 is 14 residues long. Germline V gives CDR1 SGHVS, CDR2 FNYEAQ. This chain's CDR3 is CASSLGGWNTEAFF. CDR3 nucleotides: TGTGCCAGCAGCTTAGGTGGCTGGAACACTGAAGCTTTCTTT.

This sequence joins TRBV5-1 and TRBJ2-5, with TRBD2 identical over 8 bases. The V segment lost 1 base and the J segment 1 base; nucleotides outside the gene matches: 0. Germline V CDR1 and CDR2: SGHRS, YFSETQ. The CDR3 contains 14 residues. The CDR3 DNA sequence: TGCGCCAGCAGCTTGACTAGCGGCCAAGAGACCCAGTACTTC. Protein: CASSLTSGQETQYF.

This clone has only one observation. The V gene is TRBV18, the J gene TRBJ2-2; D may correspond to TRBD1 or TRBD2 (5 bases each). The CDR3 totals 16 residues. Per the germline V gene, CDR1 is KGHSH and CDR2 is LQKENI. V lost 3 bases to trimming and J lost 4 bases, with 15 bases between them. The CDR3 here is CASSPPFGAGTGELFF. In nucleotides, the CDR3 is TGTGCCAGCTCACCGCCATTTGGGGCGGGCACCGGGGAGCTGTTTTTT.

The chain links TRBV7-9 to TRBJ2-5, with TRBD1 as a possible D gene (6 bases). The V gene's germline CDR1 is SEHNR and CDR2 FQNEAQ (reference sequence). CDR3 size: 15 residues. Trimming stripped 1 base from V and 4 bases from J, with 13 bases between. CDR3 residues: CASSLGQGPGETQYF. DNA of the CDR3: TGTGCCAGCAGCTTAGGTCAGGGGCCCGGAGAGACCCAGTACTTC.

This chain joins TRBV30 and TRBJ1-1; D unclear. The ends were cut back, 3 bases at V and 4 bases at J, with 12 bases in the middle. Germline CDR1 GTSNPN, CDR2 SVGIG (reference sequence). The CDR3 has 13 residues. CDR3 DNA sequence: TGTGCCTGGAGGAAGGCCTCGGGCACTGAAGCTTTCTTT. It translates to CAWRKASGTEAFF. The variable domain in full, completed from reference TRBV30 and TRBJ1-1, reads SQTIHQWPATLVQPVGSPLSLECTVEGTSNPNLYWYRQAAGRGLQLLFYSVGIGQISSEVPQNLSASRPQDRQFILSSKKLLLSDSGFYLCAWRKASGTEAFFGQGTRLTVV.

The rearrangement uses TRBV7-2 and TRBJ2-1, with D perhaps TRBD2 (5 bases). This CDR3 spans 14 amino acids. V lost 5 bases and J lost 5, with 13 bases in between. Germline V CDR1 and CDR2: SGHTA, FQGNSA. CDR3 coding DNA: TGTGCCAGCAGCCCCCATTCGGGAAACAATGAGCAGTTCTTC. Translation: CASSPHSGNNEQFF.

Here the CDR3 reads CASSVVPEGAGELFF. The CDR3 nucleotides read TGTGCCAGCAGCGTAGTTCCGGAGGGGGCCGGGGAGCTGTTTTTT. The chain carries TRBV9 and TRBJ2-2; either TRBD1 or TRBD2 may supply D (6 bases each). V was pared by 0 bases and J by 6 bases, with 12 bases between. Germline values: CDR1 SGDLS, CDR2 YYNGEE. This CDR3 spans 15 amino acids.

The rearrangement links TRBV28 to TRBJ2-7; no definite D call. Trimming cost V 6 bases and J 1 base, with 10 bases left between them. The CDR3 length is 13 residues. Germline lookup yields CDR1 MDHEN and CDR2 SYDVKM. Written as DNA, the CDR3 is TGTGCCAGCAGCCCAGGACGATCCTACGAGCAGTACTTC. Translated, it gives CASSPGRSYEQYF.

The chain carries TRBV11-1 and TRBJ1-4; D uncertain. This CDR3 region has 13 residues. Germline V gene data show CDR1 as SGHAT and CDR2 as FQDESV (reference sequence). V gave up 1 base and J gave up 4 bases, with 4 bases separating them. The CDR3 region has the DNA TGTGCCAGCAGCTTAGACGGTAATGAAAAACTGTTTTTT. It yields the protein CASSLDGNEKLFF.

With regard to this clone: In the same sample, other DNA sequences code for this CDR3. V is TRBV7-2 and J is TRBJ2-7; D remains unclear. Germline loops: CDR1 SGHTA, CDR2 FQGNSA. This CDR3 contains 11 residues. V dropped 5 bases and J dropped 3 bases, with 5 bases sitting between them. The CDR3 spells CASSLYYEQYF. The CDR3 nucleotides are TGTGCCAGCAGCCTCTACTACGAGCAGTACTTC. The full variable domain, completed using reference TRBV7-2 and TRBJ2-7, is GAGVSQSPSNKVTEKGKDVELRCDPISGHTALYWYRQSLGQGLEFLIYFQGNSAPDKSGLPSDRFSAERTGGSVSTLTIQRTQQEDSAVYLCASSLYYEQYFGPGTRLTVT.

The chain carries TRBV6-1 and TRBJ2-7; perhaps TRBD1 as D (5 bases). With 6 bases removed from V and 3 bases from J, the gap between germline ends came to 12 bases. Germline lookup yields CDR1 MNHNS and CDR2 SASEGT. This CDR3 comprises 13 residues. The CDR3 is CASRYAGYYEQYF. CDR3 sequence (DNA): TGTGCCAGCAGGTACGCAGGGTACTACGAGCAGTACTTC.

V and J are TRBV7-3 and TRBJ1-1, with a possible D match to TRBD1 (5 bases). Germline V lookup: CDR1 SGHTA, CDR2 FQGTGA. The CDR3 is 15 residues long. Trimming removed 0 bases from V and 4 bases from J, with 12 bases in between. DNA for the CDR3: TGTGCCAGCAGCTTAACTCGGAGGGACGGCACTGAAGCTTTCTTT. Translated, it gives CASSLTRRDGTEAFF.

The V gene is TRBV18, the J gene TRBJ1-3; no firm D call. Germline-derived CDR1 and CDR2 are KGHSH and LQKENI. CDR3 length equals 15 residues. Trimming pared 2 bases from V and 0 bases from J, leaving 8 bases between. CDR3 nucleotides: TGTGCCAGCTCACCATGGCAGGTCTCTGGAAACACCATATATTTT. The encoded protein is CASSPWQVSGNTIYF.

As DNA, the CDR3 is TGTGCCAGCAGCTTGGAAGGGTTGGAGACCCAGTACTTC. This codes for CASSLEGLETQYF. The chain carries TRBV5-4 and TRBJ2-5; D unresolved. Germline V gene data show CDR1 as SGHNT and CDR2 as YYREEE (reference sequence). This CDR3 region has 13 residues. Trimming removed 0 bases at V and 5 bases at J, with 8 bases between.

The chain has TRBV5-1 and TRBJ2-6, with unresolved D. Trimming removed 2 bases at V and 0 bases at J, with 3 bases between. This CDR3 spans 14 amino acids. Germline lookup yields CDR1 SGHRS and CDR2 YFSETQ. CDR3 DNA sequence: TGCGCCAGCAGCTTAGGCTCTGGGGCCAACGTCCTGACTTTC. This translates into CASSLGSGANVLTF.

This rearrangement joins TRBV9 to TRBJ1-4; possibly TRBD1 for D (6 bases). Trimming cost V 0 bases and J 3 bases, with 15 bases left between them. Germline V gene lookup returns CDR1 SGDLS and CDR2 YYNGEE. The length of the CDR3 is 17 residues. This chain's CDR3 is CASSVGSSGVANEKLFF. As DNA, the CDR3 is TGTGCCAGCAGCGTAGGGTCCTCAGGGGTAGCTAATGAAAAACTGTTTTTT.

The chain links TRBV5-4 to TRBJ1-1, with D uncertain. V was cut by 4 bases and J by 5 bases, with 15 bases left in between. Germline V gene lookup returns CDR1 SGHNT and CDR2 YYREEE (reference sequence). The CDR3 is made up of 14 amino acids. CDR3 amino acids: CASSKANLGTEAFF. CDR3 coding DNA: TGTGCCAGCAGCAAGGCCAACCTGGGGACTGAAGCTTTCTTT.

J is TRBJ1-1 and V is TRBV7-3; TRBD1 agrees at 7 bases. V was clipped by 2 bases and J by 5 bases; unmatched bases: 2. This CDR3 comprises 13 residues. CDR1 is SGHTA and CDR2 is FQGTGA in the germline V gene. This chain's CDR3 is CASSLAQGTEAFF. CDR3 DNA sequence: TGTGCCAGCAGCTTAGCACAGGGGACTGAAGCTTTCTTT.

The V call is TRBV7-2, the J call TRBJ1-6, with TRBD1 matching 11 bases. CDR1 is SGHTA, CDR2 FQGNSA, per germline. The CDR3 sequence is 16 residues long. V lost 2 bases, J lost 10 bases, and 7 bases stayed unmatched. The CDR3: CASSLIGTGGGSPLHF. The CDR3 DNA is TGTGCCAGCAGCTTAATAGGGACAGGGGGTGGGTCACCCCTCCACTTT.

In this sample, this clone turned up a few times. This chain connects TRBV19 to TRBJ2-7; the D gene is possibly TRBD1 (6 bases). Per germline, CDR1 LNHDA and CDR2 SQIVND (reference sequence). This CDR3 comprises 13 residues. Trimming shortened V by 5 bases and J by 6 bases, and 14 bases separated the two germline ends. CDR3 sequence reads: CASSRTGLSEQYF. The CDR3 DNA sequence: TGTGCCAGTAGTCGAACAGGGTTGAGCGAGCAGTACTTC.

The chain carries TRBV14 and TRBJ2-3; 8 bases are a match to TRBD2. The germline CDR1 and CDR2 sequences are SGHDN and FVKESK. The CDR3 sequence is 16 residues long. V shed 5 bases and J 0 bases; nucleotides not matched to a gene: 7. CDR3 bases: TGTGCCAGCAGCTACTTAGCGGGGTTAAGCACAGATACGCAGTATTTT. Translating it yields CASSYLAGLSTDTQYF. The entire variable domain, with the rest obtained from reference TRBV14 and TRBJ2-3, is as follows: EAGVTQFPSHSVIEKGQTVTLRCDPISGHDNLYWYRRVMGKEIKFLLHFVKESKQDESGMPNNRFLAERTGGTYSTLKVQPAELEDSGVYFCASSYLAGLSTDTQYFGPGTRLTVL.